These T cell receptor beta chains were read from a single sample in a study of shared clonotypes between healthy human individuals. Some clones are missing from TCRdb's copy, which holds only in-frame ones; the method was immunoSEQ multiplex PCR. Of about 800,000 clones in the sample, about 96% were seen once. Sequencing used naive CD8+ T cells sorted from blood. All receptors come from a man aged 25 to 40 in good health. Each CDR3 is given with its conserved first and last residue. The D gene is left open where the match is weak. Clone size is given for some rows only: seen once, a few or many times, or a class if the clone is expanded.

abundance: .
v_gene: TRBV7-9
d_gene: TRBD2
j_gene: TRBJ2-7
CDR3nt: TGTGCCAGCAGCTTAACTAGCGGGAGTTATTTCGGCTACGAGCAGTACTTC
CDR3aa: CASSLTSGSYFGYEQYF

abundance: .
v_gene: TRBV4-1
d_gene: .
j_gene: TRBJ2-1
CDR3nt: TGCGCCAGCAGCCAAGAGAGTAATCGTCGTGTGAATGAGCAGTTCTTC
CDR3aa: CASSQESNRRVNEQFF

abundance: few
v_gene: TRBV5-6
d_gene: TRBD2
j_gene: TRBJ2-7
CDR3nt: TGTGCCAGCAGCTTAGATACTAGCGGGAGATGGTACGAGCAGTACTTC
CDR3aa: CASSLDTSGRWYEQYF

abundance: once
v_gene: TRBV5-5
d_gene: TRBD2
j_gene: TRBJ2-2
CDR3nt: TGTGCCAGCAGCTTGAGACTAGCGGGATCGGTCGGGGAGCTGTTTTTT
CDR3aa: CASSLRLAGSVGELFF

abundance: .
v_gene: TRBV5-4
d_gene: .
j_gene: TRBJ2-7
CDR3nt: TGTGCCAGCAGCTTGAGGAGTAAGGTCAACGAGCAGTACTTC
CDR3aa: CASSLRSKVNEQYF

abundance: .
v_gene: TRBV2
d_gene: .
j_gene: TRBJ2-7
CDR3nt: TGTGCCAGCAGAGGACAGACCTACGAGCAGTACTTC
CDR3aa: CASRGQTYEQYF

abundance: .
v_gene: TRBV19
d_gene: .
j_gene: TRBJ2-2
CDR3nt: TGTGCCAGTTCTGCCACCGGGGAGCTGTTTTTT
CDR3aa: CASSATGELFF

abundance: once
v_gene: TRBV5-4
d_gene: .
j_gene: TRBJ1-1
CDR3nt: TGTGCCAGCAGCTTAGGGGCAGGGGATGAAGCTTTCTTT
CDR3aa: CASSLGAGDEAFF

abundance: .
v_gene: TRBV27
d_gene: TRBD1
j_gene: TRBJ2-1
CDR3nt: TGTGCCAGCAGTTTGGACAGGGGGAGCGATGAGCAGTTCTTC
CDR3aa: CASSLDRGSDEQFF

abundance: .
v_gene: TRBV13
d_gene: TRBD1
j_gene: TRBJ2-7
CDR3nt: TGTGCCAGCAGCTTAGGCCGTTTGGGACAGGGGGCAGACGAGCAGTACTTC
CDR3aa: CASSLGRLGQGADEQYF

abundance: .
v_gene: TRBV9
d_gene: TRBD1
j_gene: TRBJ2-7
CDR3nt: TGTGCCAGCAGCGTAGAGGGACAGGGGTACGAGCAGTACTTC
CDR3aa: CASSVEGQGYEQYF

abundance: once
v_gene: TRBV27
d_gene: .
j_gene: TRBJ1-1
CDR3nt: TGTGCCAGCAGTTCGAGGGAATGGAGGAACACTGAAGCTTTCTTT
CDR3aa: CASSSREWRNTEAFF

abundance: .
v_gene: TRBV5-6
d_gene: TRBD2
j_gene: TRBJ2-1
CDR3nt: TGTGCCAGCAGCTGGGGACTAGCGGGAGTTCGCGAGCAGTTCTTC
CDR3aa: CASSWGLAGVREQFF

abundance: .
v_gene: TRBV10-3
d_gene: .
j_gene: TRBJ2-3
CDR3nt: TGTGCCATCAGTGAGAAGGGAGGAGATACGCAGTATTTT
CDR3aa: CAISEKGGDTQYF

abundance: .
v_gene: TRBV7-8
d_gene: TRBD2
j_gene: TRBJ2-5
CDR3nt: TGTGCCAGCAGCTTAGCGGGGCTAGCGGGAGTACAAGAGACCCAGTACTTC
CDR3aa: CASSLAGLAGVQETQYF

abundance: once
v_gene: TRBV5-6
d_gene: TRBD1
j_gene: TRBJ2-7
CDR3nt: TGTGCCAGCAGAAAGACAGGGACCTCCTACGAGCAGTACTTC
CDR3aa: CASRKTGTSYEQYF

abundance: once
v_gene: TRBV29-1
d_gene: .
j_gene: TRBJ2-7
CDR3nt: TGCAGCGTTGTAGTTCACTCCTACGAGCAGTACTTC
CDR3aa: CSVVVHSYEQYF

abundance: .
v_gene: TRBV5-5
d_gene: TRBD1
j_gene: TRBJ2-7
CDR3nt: TGTGCCAGCAGCTTGAGACAGGGGGCCGTCGAGCAGTACTTC
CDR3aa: CASSLRQGAVEQYF

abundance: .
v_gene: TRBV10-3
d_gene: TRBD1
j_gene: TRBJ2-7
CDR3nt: TGTGCCATCAGTGAGTTCCAGACAGGGACGGAGCAGTACTTC
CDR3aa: CAISEFQTGTEQYF

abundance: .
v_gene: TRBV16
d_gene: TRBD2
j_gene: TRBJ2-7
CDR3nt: TGTGCCAGCAGCCCTCCCCTGAGGACTAGATCATACGAGCAGTACTTC
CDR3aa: CASSPPLRTRSYEQYF

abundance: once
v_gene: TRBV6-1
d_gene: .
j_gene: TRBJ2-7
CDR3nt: TGTGCCTGCGGGTGGCAGGGGAACGAGCAGTACTTC
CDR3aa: CACGWQGNEQYF

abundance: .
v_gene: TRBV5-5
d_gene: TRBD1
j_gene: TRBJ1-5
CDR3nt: TGTGCCAGCAGCCCGACAGGGTGGGAGCCCCAGCATTTT
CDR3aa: CASSPTGWEPQHF

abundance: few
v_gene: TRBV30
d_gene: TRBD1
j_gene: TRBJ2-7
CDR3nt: TGTGCCTGGAGTGTACCGACGGACAGGATCTACGAGCAGTACTTC
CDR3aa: CAWSVPTDRIYEQYF

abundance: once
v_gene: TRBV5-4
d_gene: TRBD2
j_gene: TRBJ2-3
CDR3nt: TGTGCCAGCAGCGCTGAACTAGCGAGCACAGATACGCAGTATTTT
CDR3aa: CASSAELASTDTQYF

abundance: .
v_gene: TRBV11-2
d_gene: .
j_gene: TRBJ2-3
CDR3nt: TGTGCCAGCAGCTCACTCTCAGATACGCAGTATTTT
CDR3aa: CASSSLSDTQYF

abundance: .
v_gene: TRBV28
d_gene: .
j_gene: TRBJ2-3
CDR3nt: TGTGCCAGCAGTGTCCCCGGGGGTCGGGATACGCAGTATTTT
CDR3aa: CASSVPGGRDTQYF

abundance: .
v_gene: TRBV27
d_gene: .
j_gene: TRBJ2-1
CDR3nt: TGTGCCAGTCAACGATCTAGCAATGAGCAGTTCTTC
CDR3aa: CASQRSSNEQFF

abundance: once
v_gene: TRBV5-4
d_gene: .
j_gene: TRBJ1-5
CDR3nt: TGTGCCAGCAGTTCCGCCCCGGGCCAGCCCCAGCATTTT
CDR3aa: CASSSAPGQPQHF

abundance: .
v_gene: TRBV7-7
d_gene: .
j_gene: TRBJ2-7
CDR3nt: TGTGCCAGCAGCCCGGACCTCCCGGGACAAGGGGGACACGAGCAGTACTTC
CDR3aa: CASSPDLPGQGGHEQYF

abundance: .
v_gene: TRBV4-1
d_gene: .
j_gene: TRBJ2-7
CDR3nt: TGCGCCAGCAGCCAAGGGGTAGGAGGGCCCTACGAGCAGTACTTC
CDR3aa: CASSQGVGGPYEQYF

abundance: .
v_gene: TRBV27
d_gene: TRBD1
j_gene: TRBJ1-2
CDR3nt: TGTGCCAGCAGTCCCCAGGGGGCGCGTAACTATGGCTACACCTTC
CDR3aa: CASSPQGARNYGYTF

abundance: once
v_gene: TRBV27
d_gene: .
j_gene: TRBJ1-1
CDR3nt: TGTGCCAGCAGTAAAGACAGGTTGAACACTGAAGCTTTCTTT
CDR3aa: CASSKDRLNTEAFF

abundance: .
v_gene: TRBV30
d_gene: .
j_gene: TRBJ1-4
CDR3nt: TGTGCCTGGAGTCCCCGGGCACTTAGGGTTGAAAAACTGTTTTTT
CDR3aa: CAWSPRALRVEKLFF

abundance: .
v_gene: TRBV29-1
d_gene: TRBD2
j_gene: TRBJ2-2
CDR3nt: TGCAGCGTTGGTACTAGCGGGATAAACACCGGGGAGCTGTTTTTT
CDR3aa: CSVGTSGINTGELFF

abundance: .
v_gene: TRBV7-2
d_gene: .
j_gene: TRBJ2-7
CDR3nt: TGTGCCAGCAGCCTCGACCCAATTACGACCTACGAGCAGTACTTC
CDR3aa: CASSLDPITTYEQYF

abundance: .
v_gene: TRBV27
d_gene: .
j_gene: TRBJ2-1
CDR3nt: TGTGCCACCTCAAACACCGCGTCATACAATGAGCAGTTCTTC
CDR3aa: CATSNTASYNEQFF

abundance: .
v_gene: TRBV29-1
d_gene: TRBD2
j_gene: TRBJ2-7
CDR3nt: TGCAGCGTTCGAGTGTTTGAGCGGGAGGGGTACGAGCAGTACTTC
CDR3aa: CSVRVFEREGYEQYF

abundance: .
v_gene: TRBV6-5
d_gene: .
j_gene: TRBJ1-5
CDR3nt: TGTGCCAGCAGTTACGCAGGGGATAGCAATCAGCCCCAGCATTTT
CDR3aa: CASSYAGDSNQPQHF

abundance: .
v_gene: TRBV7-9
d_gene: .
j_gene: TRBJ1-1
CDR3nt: TGTGCCAGCAGCTCGAGACAGAACACTGAAGCTTTCTTT
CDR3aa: CASSSRQNTEAFF

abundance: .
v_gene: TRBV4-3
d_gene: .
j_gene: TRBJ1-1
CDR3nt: TGCGCCAGCAGCCACTTCGTATCGGGGAGGACTGAAGCTTTCTTT
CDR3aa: CASSHFVSGRTEAFF

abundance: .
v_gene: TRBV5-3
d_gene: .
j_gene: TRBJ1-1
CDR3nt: TGTGCCAGAAGCTTGGCCCCGACCGCGAAACCACAAGCTGGGTTT
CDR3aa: CARSLAPTAKPQAGF

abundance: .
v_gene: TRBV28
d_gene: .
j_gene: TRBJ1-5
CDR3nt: TGTGCCAGCAGTTTATTATTCCAAGGTGCGCGGGATCAGCCCCAGCATTTT
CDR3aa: CASSLLFQGARDQPQHF

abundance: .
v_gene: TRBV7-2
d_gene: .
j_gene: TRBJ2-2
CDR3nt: TGTGCCAGCAGTCTTCCAGGGGTAATTGGGACCGGGGAGCTGTTTTTT
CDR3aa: CASSLPGVIGTGELFF

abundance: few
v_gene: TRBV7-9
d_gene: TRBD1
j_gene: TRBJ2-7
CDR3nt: TGTGCCAGCAGCTTAGCCCTGGGACAGGCCTACGAGCAGTACTTC
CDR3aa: CASSLALGQAYEQYF

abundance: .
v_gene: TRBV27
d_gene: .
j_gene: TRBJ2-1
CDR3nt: TGTGCCAGCAGTTTACAGGGGTCCTACAATGAGCAGTTCTTC
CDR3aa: CASSLQGSYNEQFF

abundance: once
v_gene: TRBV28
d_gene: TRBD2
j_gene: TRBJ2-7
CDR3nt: TGTGCCAGCAGTCAGGAAGACAGCGGGATAAGCTCCTACGAGCAGTACTTC
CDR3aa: CASSQEDSGISSYEQYF

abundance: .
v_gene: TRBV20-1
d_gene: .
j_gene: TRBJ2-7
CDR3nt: TGCAGTGCTCGAGAGGGTGACGAGCAGTACTTC
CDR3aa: CSAREGDEQYF

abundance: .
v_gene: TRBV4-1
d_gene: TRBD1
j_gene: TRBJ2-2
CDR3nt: TGCGCCAGCAGCCCAGCGACAGGGCCCGGGGAGCTGTTTTTT
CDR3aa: CASSPATGPGELFF

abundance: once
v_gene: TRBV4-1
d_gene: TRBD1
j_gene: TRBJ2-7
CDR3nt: TGCGCCAGCAGCCGAGACGGGACAGGGAGCTCCTACGAGCAGTACTTC
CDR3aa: CASSRDGTGSSYEQYF

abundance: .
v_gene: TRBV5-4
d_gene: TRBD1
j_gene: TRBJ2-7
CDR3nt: TGTGCCAGCAGCAACCAAGGACAGGGCACCTACGAGCAGTACTTC
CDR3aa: CASSNQGQGTYEQYF

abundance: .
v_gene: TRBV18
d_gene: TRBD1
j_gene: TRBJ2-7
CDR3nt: TGTGCCAGCTCACGGCCGGGACAGGGTATTTACGAGCAGTACTTC
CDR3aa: CASSRPGQGIYEQYF

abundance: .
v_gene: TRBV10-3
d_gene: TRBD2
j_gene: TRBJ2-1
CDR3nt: TGTGCCATCAGTGAATCTAGCGGGATCGGGGTTAATGAGCAGTTCTTC
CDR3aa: CAISESSGIGVNEQFF

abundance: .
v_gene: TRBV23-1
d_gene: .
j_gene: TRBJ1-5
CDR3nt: TGCGCCAGCAGTAGCTCGTGGCCGGCGTGGGGGCCGCCCCAGCATTTT
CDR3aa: CASSSSWPAWGPPQHF

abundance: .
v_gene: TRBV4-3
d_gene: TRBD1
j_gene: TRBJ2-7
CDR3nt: TGCGCCAGCAGCCAAGCTACAGGGGCACTGGTCGAGCAGTACTTC
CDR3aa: CASSQATGALVEQYF

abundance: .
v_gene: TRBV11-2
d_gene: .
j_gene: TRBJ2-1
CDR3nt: TGTGCCAGCAGCTTCTTGCCCGGGAGCTCCTACAATGAGCAGTTCTTC
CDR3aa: CASSFLPGSSYNEQFF

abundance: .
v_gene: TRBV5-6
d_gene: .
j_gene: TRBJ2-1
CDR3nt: TGTGCCAGCAGCTTGGGGGGCGCCTACAATGAGCAGTTCTTC
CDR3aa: CASSLGGAYNEQFF

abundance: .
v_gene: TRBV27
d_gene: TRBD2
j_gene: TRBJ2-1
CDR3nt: TGTGCCAGCAGTGGGACTAGCGGGAGTATTTACAATGAGCAGTTCTTC
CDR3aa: CASSGTSGSIYNEQFF